The 2 T cell receptor beta chains in this list originate from one sample, sequenced in a study of PD-L1 blockade in urothelial cancer. The assay was immunoSEQ multiplex PCR, and TCRdb's table has in-frame clones only and misses some. Found here are around 48,000 clones, around 85% of them singletons; the top ten hold about 10%. Time point defined: peripheral blood 6 weeks after treatment start. The input for sequencing was PBMCs, taken around atezolizumab (anti-PD-L1) treatment. These receptors originate from a man between 60 and 75 years old with urothelial cancer.

The chain is built from TRBV6-5 and TRBJ2-7; 9 positions match TRBD2. The CDR3 is made up of 15 amino acids. Germline V gene sequence: CDR1 MNHEY, CDR2 SVGAGI. The junction had 8 bases not matched to a gene; V was cut back by 5 bases and J by 3 bases. The CDR3 region has the DNA TGTGCCAGCAGTCAACACACTAGCGGGCGCTACGAGCAGTACTTC. Translation: CASSQHTSGRYEQYF.

V usage is TRBV7-9 and J usage is TRBJ1-6; 10 positions match TRBD1. Germline trimming cut 5 bases from V and 7 bases from J; bases unmatched to any gene: 5. The CDR3 extends over 15 amino acids. Germline CDR1 and CDR2: SEHNR and FQNEAQ (reference sequence). Here the CDR3 reads CASSQWTGGNSPLHF. The CDR3 coding sequence is TGTGCCAGCAGCCAATGGACAGGGGGAAATTCACCCCTCCACTTT.